This entry describes one TCR beta chain. Its antigen is as yet unknown. The template for TCR beta VDJ and CDR3 sequence profiling was genomic DNA. TCRdb used MiXCR to reprocess the reads, holding one entry per CDR3 protein. The sample consists of about 42,000 distinct CDR3 sequences, approximately 67% of them appearing once. This sample stems from a study of CD8+CD57+ T cells in acquired aplastic anemia. The study, taken as a whole, reports: For CD8+ Simpson's diversity, patients and controls showed no significant difference.

Losses at the gene ends were 1 base for V and 6 bases for J; bases not matched to a gene: 8. This CDR3 spans 16 amino acids. Germline V gene sequence: CDR1 SGHNT, CDR2 YYREEE (reference sequence). This receptor was taken from a human donor in good health, serving as a control. The sequenced sample was sorted CD4+, CD8+, or CD8+CD57+ T cells (not recorded which) from PBMCs. This chain uses TRBV5-4 with TRBJ2-1; 9 nucleotides match TRBD1. DNA for the CDR3: TGTGCCAGCAGCTTGCCGGGACAGGGCGAGGGCAATGAGCAGTTCTTC. This gives the protein CASSLPGQGEGNEQFF.